The 8 T cell receptor beta chains below all came from one sample that was sequenced in a study of lymphopenia after photon versus proton radiotherapy. TCRdb's copy holds only in-frame clones and misses some; the assay was immunoSEQ multiplex PCR. The sample lists about 16,000 clones; around 84% were seen once. Sample: peripheral blood, taken from a patient treated with proton-based radiotherapy. The origin of the receptors is a man between 70 and 80 years old with pancreatic cancer.

The table lists this clone with a count of one. V gene TRBV9 combines with J gene TRBJ2-2; D is uncertain. The V end was cut by 0 bases, the J end by 1 base, with 4 bases between. The CDR3 consists of 14 residues. Germline CDR1 SGDLS, CDR2 YYNGEE. This chain's CDR3 is CASSVGLNTGELFF. The DNA for the CDR3 is TGTGCCAGCAGCGTAGGGCTGAACACCGGGGAGCTGTTTTTT.

The rearrangement uses TRBV19 and TRBJ2-7; TRBD2 aligns across 11 bases. The CDR3 loop spans 15 amino acids. After removal of 4 bases from V and 6 bases from J, the junction contained 8 bases not matched to a gene. Germline V gene sequence: CDR1 LNHDA, CDR2 SQIVND (reference sequence). CDR3: CASSTLTSGGGEQYF. DNA for the CDR3: TGTGCCAGTAGTACACTTACTAGCGGGGGAGGCGAGCAGTACTTC.

The chain employs TRBV19 and TRBJ1-5; 9 bases are shared with TRBD1. This CDR3 contains 15 residues. Unmatched junction bases numbered 10, after V lost 6 bases and J lost 7 bases. CDR1 and CDR2 from the germline V gene are LNHDA and SQIVND (reference sequence). This chain's CDR3 is CASRPTGTGKQPQHF. The DNA of the CDR3 is TGTGCCAGTAGACCTACCGGGACAGGGAAACAGCCCCAGCATTTT.

The chain employs TRBV5-1 and TRBJ2-1; D unclear. The CDR3 loop spans 15 amino acids. CDR1 is SGHRS and CDR2 is YFSETQ in the germline V gene. Trimming stripped 0 bases from V and 3 bases from J, with 10 bases between. The CDR3 DNA reads as TGCGCCAGCAGCTTGGGGTCCGATCTCTACAATGAGCAGTTCTTC. Protein: CASSLGSDLYNEQFF. Filled out from reference TRBV5-1 and TRBJ2-1, the complete variable domain reads KAGVTQTPRYLIKTRGQQVTLSCSPISGHRSVSWYQQTPGQGLQFLFEYFSETQRNKGNFPGRFSGRQFSNSRSEMNVSTLELGDSALYLCASSLGSDLYNEQFFGPGTRLTVL.

CDR3 residues: CASSEFGRYTEAFF. The CDR3 DNA sequence: TGTGCCAGCAGTGAATTCGGCAGATACACTGAAGCTTTCTTT. The chain has TRBV6-1 and TRBJ1-1; D remains unclear. The CDR3 covers 14 residues. With 2 bases removed from V and 3 bases from J, the gap between germline ends came to 10 bases. Germline assignment: CDR1 MNHNS and CDR2 SASEGT.

This sequence joins TRBV27 and TRBJ2-7; 10 bases fit TRBD2. V lost 5 bases, J lost 4 bases, and 14 bases stayed unmatched. The germline V gene has CDR1 MNHEY and CDR2 SMNVEV (reference sequence). The CDR3 extends over 17 amino acids. The CDR3 DNA follows: TGTGCCAGCAGTCCGCAGAAAGCGGGAGGGCCCCGGTACGAGCAGTACTTC. Its translation: CASSPQKAGGPRYEQYF.

This chain connects TRBV29-1 to TRBJ1-1; tentatively, D is TRBD1 (5 bases). CDR3 length: 13 amino acids. Germline-derived CDR1 and CDR2 are SQVTM and ANQGSEA. Trimming stripped 4 bases from V and 2 bases from J, with 11 bases between. This CDR3 is CSVGGRSNTEAFF. DNA of the CDR3: TGCAGCGTTGGGGGACGGAGCAACACTGAAGCTTTCTTT.

This CDR3 reads CASSLEASGSGDEQYF. CDR3 nucleotides: TGCGCCAGCAGCTTGGAAGCTAGCGGGAGTGGCGACGAGCAGTACTTC. The chain joins TRBV5-1 to TRBJ2-7; 10 bases are a match to TRBD2. Germline lookup yields CDR1 SGHRS and CDR2 YFSETQ. This CDR3 has 16 residues. The V segment lost 0 bases and the J segment 5 bases; nucleotides outside the gene matches: 8.